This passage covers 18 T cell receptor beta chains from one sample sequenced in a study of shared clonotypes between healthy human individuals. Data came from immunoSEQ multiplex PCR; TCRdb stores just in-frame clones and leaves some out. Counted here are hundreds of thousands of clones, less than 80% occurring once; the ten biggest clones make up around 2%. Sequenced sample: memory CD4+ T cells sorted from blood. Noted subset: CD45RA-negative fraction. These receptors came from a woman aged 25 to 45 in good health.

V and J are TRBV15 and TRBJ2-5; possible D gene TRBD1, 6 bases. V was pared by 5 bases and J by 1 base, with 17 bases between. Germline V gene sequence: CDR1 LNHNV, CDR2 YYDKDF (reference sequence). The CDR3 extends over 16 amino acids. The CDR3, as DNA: TGTGCCACCAGCCCTAATTGGGGGCAGTTCCAAGAGACCCAGTACTTC. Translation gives CATSPNWGQFQETQYF.

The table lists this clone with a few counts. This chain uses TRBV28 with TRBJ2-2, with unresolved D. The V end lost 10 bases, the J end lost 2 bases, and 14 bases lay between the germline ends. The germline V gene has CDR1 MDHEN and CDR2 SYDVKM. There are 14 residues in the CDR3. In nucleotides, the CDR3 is TGTGCCACCACCATTGAGGCCAACACCGGGGAGCTGTTTTTT. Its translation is CATTIEANTGELFF.

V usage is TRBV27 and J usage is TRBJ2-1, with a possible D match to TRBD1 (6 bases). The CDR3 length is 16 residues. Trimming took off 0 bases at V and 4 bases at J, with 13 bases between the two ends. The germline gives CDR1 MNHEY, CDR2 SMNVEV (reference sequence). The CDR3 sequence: CASSLSGIRGYNEQFF. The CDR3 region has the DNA TGTGCCAGCAGTTTATCGGGGATCAGGGGTTACAATGAGCAGTTCTTC.

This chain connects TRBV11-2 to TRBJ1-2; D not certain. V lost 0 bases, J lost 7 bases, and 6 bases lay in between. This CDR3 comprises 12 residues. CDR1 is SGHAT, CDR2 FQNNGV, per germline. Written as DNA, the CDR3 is TGTGCCAGCAGCTTAGAACTAAGTGGCTACACCTTC. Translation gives CASSLELSGYTF.

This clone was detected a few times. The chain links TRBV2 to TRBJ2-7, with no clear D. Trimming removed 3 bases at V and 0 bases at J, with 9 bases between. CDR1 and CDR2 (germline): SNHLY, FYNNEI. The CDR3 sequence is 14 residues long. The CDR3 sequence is CASSDSRPSYEQYF. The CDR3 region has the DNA TGTGCCAGCAGTGATAGCAGGCCCTCCTACGAGCAGTACTTC.

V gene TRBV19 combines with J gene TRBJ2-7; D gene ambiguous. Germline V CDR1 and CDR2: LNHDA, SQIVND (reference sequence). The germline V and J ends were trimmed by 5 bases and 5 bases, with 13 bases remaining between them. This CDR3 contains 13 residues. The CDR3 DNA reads TGTGCCAGTAGTTACGGGTTCCTTGACGAGCAGTACTTC. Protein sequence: CASSYGFLDEQYF. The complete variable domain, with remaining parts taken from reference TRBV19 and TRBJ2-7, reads DGGITQSPKYLFRKEGQNVTLSCEQNLNHDAMYWYRQDPGQGLRLIYYSQIVNDFQKGDIAEGYSVSREKKESFPLTVTSAQKNPTAFYLCASSYGFLDEQYFGPGTRLTVT.

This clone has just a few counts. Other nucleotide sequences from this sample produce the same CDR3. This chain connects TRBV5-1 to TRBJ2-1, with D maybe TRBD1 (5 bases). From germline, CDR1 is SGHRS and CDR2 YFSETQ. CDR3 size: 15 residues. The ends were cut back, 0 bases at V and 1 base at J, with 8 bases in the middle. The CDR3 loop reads CASSLAAGSYNEQFF. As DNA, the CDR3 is TGCGCCAGCAGCTTGGCAGCAGGGTCCTACAATGAGCAGTTCTTC.

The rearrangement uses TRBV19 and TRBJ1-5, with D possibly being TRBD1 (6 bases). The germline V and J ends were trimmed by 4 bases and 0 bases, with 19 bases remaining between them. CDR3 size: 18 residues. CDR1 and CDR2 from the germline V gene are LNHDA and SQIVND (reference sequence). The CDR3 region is CASSTRGTPDYSNQPQHF. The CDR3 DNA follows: TGTGCCAGTAGTACCCGGGGGACACCCGATTATAGCAATCAGCCCCAGCATTTT.

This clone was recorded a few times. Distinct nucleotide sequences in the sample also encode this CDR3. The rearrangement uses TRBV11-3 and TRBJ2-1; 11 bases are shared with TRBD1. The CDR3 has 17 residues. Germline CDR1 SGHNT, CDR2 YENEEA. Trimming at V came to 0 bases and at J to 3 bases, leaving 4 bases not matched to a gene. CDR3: CASSLDSGTGGYNEQFF. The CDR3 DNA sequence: TGTGCCAGCAGCTTAGATAGCGGGACAGGGGGCTACAATGAGCAGTTCTTC.

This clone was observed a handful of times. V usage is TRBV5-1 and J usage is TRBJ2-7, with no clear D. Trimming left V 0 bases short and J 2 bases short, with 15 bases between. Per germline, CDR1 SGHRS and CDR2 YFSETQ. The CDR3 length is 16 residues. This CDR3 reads CASSLAVVSGAYEQYF. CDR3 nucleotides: TGCGCCAGCAGCTTGGCCGTTGTTAGTGGAGCCTACGAGCAGTACTTC.

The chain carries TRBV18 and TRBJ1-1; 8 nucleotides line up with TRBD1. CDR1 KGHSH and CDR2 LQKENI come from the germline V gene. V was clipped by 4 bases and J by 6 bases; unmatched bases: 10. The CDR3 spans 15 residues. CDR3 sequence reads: CASSQPGQGAAEAFF. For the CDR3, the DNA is TGTGCCAGCTCACAACCGGGTCAGGGGGCCGCTGAAGCTTTCTTT.

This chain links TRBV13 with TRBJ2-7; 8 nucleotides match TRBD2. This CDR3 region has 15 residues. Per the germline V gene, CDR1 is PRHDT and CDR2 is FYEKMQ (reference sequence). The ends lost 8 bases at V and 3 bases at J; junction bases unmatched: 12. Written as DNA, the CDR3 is TGTGCCAGCTCCAAAGTCGGCGGGAGGAACTACGAGCAGTACTTC. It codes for CASSKVGGRNYEQYF.

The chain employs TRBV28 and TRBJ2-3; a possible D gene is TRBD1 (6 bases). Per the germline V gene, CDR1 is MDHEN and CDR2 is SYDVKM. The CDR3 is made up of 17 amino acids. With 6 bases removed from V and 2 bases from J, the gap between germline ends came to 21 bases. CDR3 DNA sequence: TGTGCCAGCAGCCAGGGGCTAGGCTTAGATTTCACAGATACGCAGTATTTT. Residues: CASSQGLGLDFTDTQYF.

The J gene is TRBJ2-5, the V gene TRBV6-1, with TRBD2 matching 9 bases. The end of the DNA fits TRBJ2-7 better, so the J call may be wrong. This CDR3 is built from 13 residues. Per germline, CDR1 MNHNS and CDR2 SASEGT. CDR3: CASRTGLAYEQYF. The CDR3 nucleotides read TGTGCCAGCAGAACGGGACTAGCTTACGAGCAGTACTTC.

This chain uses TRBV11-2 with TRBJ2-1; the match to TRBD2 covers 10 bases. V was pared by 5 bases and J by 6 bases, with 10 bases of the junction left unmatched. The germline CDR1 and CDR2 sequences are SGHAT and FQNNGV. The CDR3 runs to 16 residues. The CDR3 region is CASSPSRASGSNEQFF. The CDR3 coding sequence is TGTGCCAGCAGCCCCAGTCGGGCTAGCGGGAGCAATGAGCAGTTCTTC.

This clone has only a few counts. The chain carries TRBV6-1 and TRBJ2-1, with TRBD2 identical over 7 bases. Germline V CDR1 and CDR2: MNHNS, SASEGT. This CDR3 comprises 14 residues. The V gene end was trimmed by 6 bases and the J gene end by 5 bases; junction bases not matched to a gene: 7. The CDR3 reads CASSREVEDNEQFF. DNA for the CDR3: TGTGCCAGCAGCCGGGAGGTAGAGGACAATGAGCAGTTCTTC.

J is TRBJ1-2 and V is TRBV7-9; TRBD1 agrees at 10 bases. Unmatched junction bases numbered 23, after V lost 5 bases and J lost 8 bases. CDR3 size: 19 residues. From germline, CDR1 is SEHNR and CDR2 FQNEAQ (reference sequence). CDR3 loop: CASSPPALTGGGNREGYTF. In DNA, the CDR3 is TGTGCCAGCAGCCCCCCCGCATTGACAGGGGGCGGGAATCGGGAAGGCTACACCTTC.

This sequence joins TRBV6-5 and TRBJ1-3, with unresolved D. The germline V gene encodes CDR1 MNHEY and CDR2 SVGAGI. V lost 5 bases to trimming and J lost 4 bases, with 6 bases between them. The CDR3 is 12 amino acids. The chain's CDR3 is CASSAPGNTIYF. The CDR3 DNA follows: TGTGCCAGCAGTGCCCCGGGAAACACCATATATTTT.